This passage covers 22 T cell receptor beta chains from one sample sequenced in a study of response to subunit inactivated influenza vaccine. TCRdb itself ran the RT-PCR reads through MiXCR, one entry per CDR3 protein. The sample includes about 190,000 distinct CDR3 sequences, about 15% of them seen just once. The sequencing here drew on CD8+ T cells sorted from PBMCs, taken 5 days after vaccination. These receptors all stem from a man in his fifties or sixties who received an inactivated influenza vaccine.

This clonotype has just a few counts. V gene TRBV11-1 combines with J gene TRBJ2-2, with 10 bases identical to TRBD1. The CDR3 sequence is 18 residues long. Germline values: CDR1 SGHAT, CDR2 FQDESV (reference sequence). Trimming cost V 5 bases and J 5 bases; bases outside gene matches: 14. The CDR3 loop reads CASSGDRDRGPATGELFF. The CDR3 coding sequence is TGTGCCAGCAGCGGTGACCGGGACAGGGGCCCGGCGACCGGGGAGCTGTTTTTT.

This chain's CDR3 is CAKDDNTGELFF. The CDR3 nucleotides read TGTGCCAAGGACGACAACACCGGGGAGCTGTTTTTT. The rearrangement uses TRBV7-9 and TRBJ2-2; D is uncertain. The CDR3 length is 12 residues. CDR1 SEHNR and CDR2 FQNEAQ come from the germline V gene (reference sequence). Trimming stripped 10 bases from V and 2 bases from J, with 8 bases between.

The chain has TRBV10-3 and TRBJ1-4; 8 bases match TRBD1. This CDR3 comprises 17 residues. The J segment lost 10 bases and the V segment lost 6 bases, leaving 19 bases of the junction unmatched. The germline V gene encodes CDR1 ENHRY and CDR2 SYGVKD. The CDR3 coding sequence is TGTGCCATCAGCGAACTCAGCCCCGGACAGGGTACTGGAAAACTGTTTTTT. Residues: CAISELSPGQGTGKLFF.

The genes are TRBV29-1 and TRBJ2-1; TRBD2 agrees at 7 bases. The germline V gene has CDR1 SQVTM and CDR2 ANQGSEA. CDR3 size: 15 residues. V dropped 3 bases and J dropped 4; count of bases not matched to a gene: 9. In DNA form, the CDR3 reads TGCAGCGTTGATATCCAGGGACTAACTTACAATGAGCAGTTCTTC. Protein: CSVDIQGLTYNEQFF.

This clonotype has ten or more counts. The chain has TRBV10-2 and TRBJ2-2, with D perhaps TRBD1 (6 bases). Germline CDR1 is WSHSY and CDR2 is SAAADI. The CDR3 has 15 amino acids. V lost 6 bases, J lost 4 bases, and 15 bases lay in between. Written as DNA, the CDR3 is TGCGCCAGCAGGGCGACAGGTTCTATCACCGGGGAGCTGTTTTTT. Translation gives CASRATGSITGELFF.

The rearrangement joins TRBV7-9 to TRBJ2-1, with TRBD2 matching over 13 bases. V trimming: 4 bases; J trimming: 1 base; junction bases outside the gene matches: 4. From germline, CDR1 is SEHNR and CDR2 FQNEAQ (reference sequence). There are 17 residues in the CDR3. In DNA, the CDR3 is TGTGCCAGCAGCTCCAGACTAGCGGGAGGATCCTACAATGAGCAGTTCTTC. This encodes CASSSRLAGGSYNEQFF.

This sequence joins TRBV27 and TRBJ1-5; no clear D gene. The germline CDR1 and CDR2 sequences are MNHEY and SMNVEV (reference sequence). The CDR3 contains 13 residues. Trimming left V 3 bases short and J 7 bases short, with 10 bases between. The CDR3 sequence is CASSFSVVQPQHF. DNA of the CDR3: TGTGCCAGCAGTTTCTCGGTTGTCCAGCCCCAGCATTTT.

This chain connects TRBV6-1 to TRBJ2-7; 7 bases match TRBD2. J lost 4 bases, V lost 5 bases, and 8 bases had no gene match. This CDR3 is built from 14 residues. Germline loops: CDR1 MNHNS, CDR2 SASEGT. CDR3 in amino acids: CASSPGGYGYEQYF. For the CDR3, the DNA is TGTGCCAGCAGTCCGGGAGGATACGGTTACGAGCAGTACTTC.

Ten or more counts support this clonotype. The V and J genes are TRBV29-1 and TRBJ2-1; D unclear. Germline V lookup: CDR1 SQVTM, CDR2 ANQGSEA. V was cut by 5 bases and J by 8 bases, with 7 bases left in between. The CDR3 contains 10 residues. This chain's CDR3 is CSVNVDEQFF. In nucleotides, the CDR3 is TGCAGCGTTAATGTCGATGAGCAGTTCTTC.

The V and J genes are TRBV27 and TRBJ2-5; D is unresolved. The CDR3 spans 13 residues. Germline CDR1 and CDR2: MNHEY and SMNVEV (reference sequence). V was cut by 7 bases and J by 0 bases, with 9 bases left in between. In nucleotides, the CDR3 is TGTGCCAGCATCGACCAATACCAAGAGACCCAGTACTTC. Translating gives CASIDQYQETQYF.

In this sample, this clonotype turned up a few times. The CDR3 DNA reads as TGTGCCAGCACCCTAGGACTAGCGGGGGACAATGAGCAGTTCTTC. Residues: CASTLGLAGDNEQFF. V usage is TRBV12-3 or TRBV12-4 and J usage is TRBJ2-1, with 13 bases matching TRBD2. The V segment lost 7 bases and the J segment 5 bases; nucleotides outside the gene matches: 5. This CDR3 has 15 amino acids.

The CDR3 nucleotides are TGCGCCAGCAGCCAAGGTCAGGGGTTCTATTACGAGCAGTACTTC. Its translation: CASSQGQGFYYEQYF. The chain combines TRBV4-3 with TRBJ2-7; weak D call: TRBD1 (6 bases). V was cut by 1 base and J by 4 bases, with 14 bases left in between. This CDR3 has 15 amino acids. In germline, CDR1 is LGHNA, CDR2 YSLEER.

The rearrangement joins TRBV20-1 to TRBJ2-7, with D perhaps matching TRBD2 (6 bases). In germline, CDR1 is DFQATT, CDR2 SNEGSKA (reference sequence). The CDR3 consists of 15 residues. Trimming pared 0 bases from V and 0 bases from J, leaving 12 bases between. CDR3 residues: CSARDPWGVSYEQYF. DNA for the CDR3: TGCAGTGCTAGAGATCCCTGGGGGGTCTCCTACGAGCAGTACTTC.

Concerning this clonotype: A single base separates this from a much larger clone, so it may be a read error. This chain uses TRBV20-1 with TRBJ2-7, with 7 bases identical to TRBD1. This CDR3 comprises 14 residues. CDR1 and CDR2 from the germline V gene are DFQATT and SNEGSKA (reference sequence). In DNA, the CDR3 is TGCGGTGCTAGAAGGACAGGTGAAAGCTACGAGCAGTACTTC. It encodes CGARRTGESYEQYF.

This clonotype was counted between two and nine times. The rearrangement links TRBV10-2 to TRBJ2-7, with 7 bases matching TRBD2. Germline values: CDR1 WSHSY, CDR2 SAAADI. The V and J ends lost 3 bases and 7 bases, in that order; junction bases with no gene match: 9. The CDR3 contains 14 residues. DNA for the CDR3: TGCGCCAGCAGTGATCTGGGGCTAGCGGATGAGCAGTACTTC. Its protein product is CASSDLGLADEQYF.

The rearrangement links TRBV9 to TRBJ2-1, with a possible D match to TRBD2 (7 bases). V dropped 3 bases and J dropped 10 bases, with 20 bases sitting between them. CDR3 length equals 15 residues. Germline CDR1 is SGDLS and CDR2 is YYNGEE. DNA for the CDR3: TGTGCCAGCAGCGCCCTCGGGGGGCCCCCTCGGGAGCAGTTCTTC. Its translation is CASSALGGPPREQFF.

The V gene is TRBV3-1, the J gene TRBJ2-3; TRBD1 is a possible D gene (5 bases). The V and J ends lost 6 bases and 4 bases respectively, with 20 bases between them. Germline-derived CDR1 and CDR2 are LGHDT and YNNKEL (reference sequence). The CDR3 loop spans 16 amino acids. CDR3 sequence reads: CASSPYRHGPADTQYF. The CDR3 bases are TGTGCCAGCAGTCCTTACAGGCATGGGCCCGCAGATACGCAGTATTTT.

This chain links TRBV27 with TRBJ2-1, with 11 nucleotides matching TRBD2. There are 15 residues in the CDR3. With V trimmed by 6 bases and J by 7 bases, 8 bases remained unmatched. Germline V gene lookup returns CDR1 MNHEY and CDR2 SMNVEV (reference sequence). In DNA form, the CDR3 reads TGTGCCAGCAGCCTATGGACTAGCGGGTTTAATGAGCAGTTCTTC. Amino acids: CASSLWTSGFNEQFF.

On this clonotype: One base away lies a much larger clone, so this may be a sequencing read error. V and J are TRBV7-2 and TRBJ2-1; D is uncertain. V lost 1 base, J lost 3 bases, and 4 bases lay in between. The CDR3 spans 13 residues. From germline, CDR1 is SGHTA and CDR2 FQGNSA. For the CDR3, the DNA is TGTGCCAGCAGCTTAGTAGTCTACAATGAGCAGTTCTTC. The encoded protein is CASSLVVYNEQFF.

This chain connects TRBV7-2 to TRBJ2-7, with D maybe TRBD2 (5 bases). The CDR3 covers 14 residues. V shed 5 bases and J shed 2 bases, with 13 bases lying between them. The germline CDR1 and CDR2 sequences are SGHTA and FQGNSA. This chain's CDR3 is CASSPGPLAYEQYF. Here the CDR3 DNA reads TGTGCCAGCAGCCCTGGACCACTAGCCTACGAGCAGTACTTC.

Ten or more counts support this clonotype. This sequence joins TRBV12-3 or TRBV12-4 and TRBJ1-2; 7 bases match TRBD1. Losses at the gene ends were 5 bases for V and 8 bases for J; bases not matched to a gene: 11. This CDR3 is built from 14 residues. CDR3: CASSPGTDPWGYTF. In DNA, the CDR3 is TGTGCCAGCAGTCCGGGGACAGACCCCTGGGGCTACACCTTC.

This rearrangement joins TRBV10-2 to TRBJ2-1; TRBD1 matches at 7 bases. The germline V gene encodes CDR1 WSHSY and CDR2 SAAADI. The CDR3 covers 14 residues. The V gene end was trimmed by 6 bases and the J gene end by 8 bases; junction bases not matched to a gene: 10. Written as DNA, the CDR3 is TGCGCCAGCAGCAAATTGGACAGGCTGGATGAGCAGTTCTTC. Translation gives CASSKLDRLDEQFF.